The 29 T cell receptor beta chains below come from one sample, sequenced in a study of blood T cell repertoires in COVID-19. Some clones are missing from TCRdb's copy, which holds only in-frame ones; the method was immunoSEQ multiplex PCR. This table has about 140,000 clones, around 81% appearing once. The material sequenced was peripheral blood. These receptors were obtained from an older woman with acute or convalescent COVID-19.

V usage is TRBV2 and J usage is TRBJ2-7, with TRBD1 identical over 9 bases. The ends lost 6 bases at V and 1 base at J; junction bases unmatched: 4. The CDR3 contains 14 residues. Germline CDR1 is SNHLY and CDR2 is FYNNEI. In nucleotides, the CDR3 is TGTGCCAGCAGCCTACAGGGGGCATCCTACGAGCAGTACTTC. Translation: CASSLQGASYEQYF. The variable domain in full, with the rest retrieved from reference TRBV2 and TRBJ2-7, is EPEVTQTPSHQVTQMGQEVILRCVPISNHLYFYWYRQILGQKVEFLVSFYNNEISEKSEIFDDQFSVERPDGSNFTLKIRSTKLEDSAMYFCASSLQGASYEQYFGPGTRLTVT.

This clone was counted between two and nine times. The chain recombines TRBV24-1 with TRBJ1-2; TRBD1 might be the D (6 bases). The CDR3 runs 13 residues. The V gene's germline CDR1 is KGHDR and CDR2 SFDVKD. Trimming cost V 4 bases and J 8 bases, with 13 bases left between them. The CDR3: CATSDDGQWGYTF. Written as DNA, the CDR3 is TGTGCCACCAGTGACGATGGACAGTGGGGCTACACCTTC.

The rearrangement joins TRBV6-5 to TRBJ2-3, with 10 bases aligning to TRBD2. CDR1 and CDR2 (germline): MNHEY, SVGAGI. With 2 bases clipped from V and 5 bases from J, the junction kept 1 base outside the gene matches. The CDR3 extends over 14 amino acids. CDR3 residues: CASSYRTSGDTQYF. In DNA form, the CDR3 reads TGTGCCAGCAGTTACCGGACTAGCGGAGATACGCAGTATTTT.

CDR3 coding DNA: TGTGCCAGCAGCCCCTTCGCGGGAGGGCCCTACGAGCAGTACTTC. Translated, it gives CASSPFAGGPYEQYF. The rearrangement links TRBV6-5 to TRBJ2-7, with TRBD2 identical over 9 bases. The CDR3 runs 15 residues. The V gene end was trimmed by 6 bases and the J gene end by 2 bases; junction bases not matched to a gene: 8. CDR1 is MNHEY and CDR2 is SVGAGI in the germline V gene.

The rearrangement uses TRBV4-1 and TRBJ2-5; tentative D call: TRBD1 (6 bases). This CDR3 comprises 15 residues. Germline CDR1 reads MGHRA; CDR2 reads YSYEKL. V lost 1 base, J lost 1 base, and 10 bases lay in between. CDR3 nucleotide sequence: TGCGCCAGCAGCCAAGCCCGGGACACCCAAGAGACCCAGTACTTC. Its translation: CASSQARDTQETQYF.

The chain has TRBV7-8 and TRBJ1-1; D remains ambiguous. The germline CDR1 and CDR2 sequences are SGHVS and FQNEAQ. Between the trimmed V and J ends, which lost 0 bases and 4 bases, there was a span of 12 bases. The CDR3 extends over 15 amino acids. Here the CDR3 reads CASSLARVGSTEAFF. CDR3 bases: TGTGCCAGCAGCTTAGCGCGGGTCGGGAGCACTGAAGCTTTCTTT.

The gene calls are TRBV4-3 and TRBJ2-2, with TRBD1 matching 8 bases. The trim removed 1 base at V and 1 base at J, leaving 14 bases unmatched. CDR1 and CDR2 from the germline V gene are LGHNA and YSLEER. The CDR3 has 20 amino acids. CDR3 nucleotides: TGCGCCAGCAGCCAAGGGGTTCAGGGGGCCTATGTATTGAACACCGGGGAGCTGTTTTTT. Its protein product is CASSQGVQGAYVLNTGELFF.

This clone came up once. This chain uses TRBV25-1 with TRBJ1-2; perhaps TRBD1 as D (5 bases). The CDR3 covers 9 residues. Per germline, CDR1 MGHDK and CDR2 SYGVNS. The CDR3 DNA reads TGTGCAGGGGCATATGGCTACACCTTC. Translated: CAGAYGYTF.

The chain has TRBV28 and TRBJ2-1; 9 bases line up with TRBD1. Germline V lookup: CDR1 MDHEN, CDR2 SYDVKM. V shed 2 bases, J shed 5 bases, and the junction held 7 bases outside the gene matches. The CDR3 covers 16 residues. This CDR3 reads CASSLMGQGVDNEQFF. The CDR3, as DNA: TGTGCCAGCAGTTTAATGGGACAGGGAGTCGACAATGAGCAGTTCTTC.

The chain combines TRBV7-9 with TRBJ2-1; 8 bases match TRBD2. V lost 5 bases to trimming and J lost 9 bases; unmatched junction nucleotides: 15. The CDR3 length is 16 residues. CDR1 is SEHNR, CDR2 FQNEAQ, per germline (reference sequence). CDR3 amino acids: CASSPLFAAGESEQFF. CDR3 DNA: TGTGCCAGCAGCCCGCTGTTTGCAGCGGGAGAGAGTGAGCAGTTCTTC.

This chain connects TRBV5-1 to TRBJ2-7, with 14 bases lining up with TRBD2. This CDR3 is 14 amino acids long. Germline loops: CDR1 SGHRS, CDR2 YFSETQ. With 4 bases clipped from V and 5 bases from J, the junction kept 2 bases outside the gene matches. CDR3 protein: CASSRGLAGDEQYF. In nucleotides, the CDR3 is TGCGCCAGCAGCCGGGGACTAGCGGGAGACGAGCAGTACTTC.

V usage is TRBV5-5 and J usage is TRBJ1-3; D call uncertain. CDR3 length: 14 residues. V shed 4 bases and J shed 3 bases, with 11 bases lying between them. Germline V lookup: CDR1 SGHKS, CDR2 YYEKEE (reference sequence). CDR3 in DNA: TGTGCCAGCAGCCTGCAACACATTGGAAACACCATATATTTT. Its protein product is CASSLQHIGNTIYF. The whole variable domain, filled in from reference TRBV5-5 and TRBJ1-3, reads DAGVTQSPTHLIKTRGQQVTLRCSPISGHKSVSWYQQVLGQGPQFIFQYYEKEERGRGNFPDRFSARQFPNYSSELNVNALLLGDSALYLCASSLQHIGNTIYFGEGSWLTVV.

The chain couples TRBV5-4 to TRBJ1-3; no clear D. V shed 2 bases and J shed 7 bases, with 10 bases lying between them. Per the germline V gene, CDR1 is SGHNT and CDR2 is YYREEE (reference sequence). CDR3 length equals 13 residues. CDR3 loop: CASSFISANTIYF. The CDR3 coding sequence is TGTGCCAGCAGCTTTATCTCCGCGAACACCATATATTTT.

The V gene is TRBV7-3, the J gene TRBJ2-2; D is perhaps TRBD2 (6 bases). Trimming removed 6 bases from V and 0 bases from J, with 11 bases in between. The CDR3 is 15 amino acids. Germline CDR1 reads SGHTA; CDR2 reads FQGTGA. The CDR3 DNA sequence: TGTGCCAGCAGAGCCGGGACTTCGAACACCGGGGAGCTGTTTTTT. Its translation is CASRAGTSNTGELFF.

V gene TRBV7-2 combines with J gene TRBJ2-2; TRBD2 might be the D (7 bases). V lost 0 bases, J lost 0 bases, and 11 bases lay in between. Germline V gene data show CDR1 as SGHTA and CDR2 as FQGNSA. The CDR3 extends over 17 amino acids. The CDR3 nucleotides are TGTGCCAGCAGCTTAGCAGGGGGAGGGTCGAACACCGGGGAGCTGTTTTTT. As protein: CASSLAGGGSNTGELFF. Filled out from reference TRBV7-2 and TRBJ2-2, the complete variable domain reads GAGVSQSPSNKVTEKGKDVELRCDPISGHTALYWYRQSLGQGLEFLIYFQGNSAPDKSGLPSDRFSAERTGGSVSTLTIQRTQQEDSAVYLCASSLAGGGSNTGELFFGEGSRLTVL.

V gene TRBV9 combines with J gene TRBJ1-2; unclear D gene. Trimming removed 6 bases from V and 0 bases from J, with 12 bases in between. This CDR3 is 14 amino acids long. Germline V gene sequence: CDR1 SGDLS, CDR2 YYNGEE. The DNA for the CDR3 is TGTGCCAGCACCCTCGGGCGGGCTAACTATGGCTACACCTTC. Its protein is CASTLGRANYGYTF.

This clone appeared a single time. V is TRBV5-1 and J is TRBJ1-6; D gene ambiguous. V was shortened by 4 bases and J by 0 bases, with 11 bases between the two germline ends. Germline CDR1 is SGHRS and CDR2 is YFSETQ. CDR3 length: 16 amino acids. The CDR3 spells CASSPEGSSYNSPLHF. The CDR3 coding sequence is TGCGCCAGCAGCCCCGAGGGCAGCTCCTATAATTCACCCCTCCACTTT. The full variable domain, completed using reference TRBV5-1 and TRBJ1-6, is KAGVTQTPRYLIKTRGQQVTLSCSPISGHRSVSWYQQTPGQGLQFLFEYFSETQRNKGNFPGRFSGRQFSNSRSEMNVSTLELGDSALYLCASSPEGSSYNSPLHFGNGTRLTVT.

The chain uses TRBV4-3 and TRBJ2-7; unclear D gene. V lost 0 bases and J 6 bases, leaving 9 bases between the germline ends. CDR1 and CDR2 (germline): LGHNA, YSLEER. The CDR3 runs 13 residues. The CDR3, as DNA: TGCGCCAGCAGCCAAGATGCGTTCCGCGAGCAGTACTTC. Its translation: CASSQDAFREQYF.

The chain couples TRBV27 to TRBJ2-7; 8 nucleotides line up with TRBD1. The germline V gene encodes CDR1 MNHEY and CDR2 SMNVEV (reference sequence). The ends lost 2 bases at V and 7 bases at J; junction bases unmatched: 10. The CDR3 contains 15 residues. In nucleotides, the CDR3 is TGTGCCAGCAGTTTAGACAGGGGATGCTACGTGGAGCAGTACTTC. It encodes CASSLDRGCYVEQYF.

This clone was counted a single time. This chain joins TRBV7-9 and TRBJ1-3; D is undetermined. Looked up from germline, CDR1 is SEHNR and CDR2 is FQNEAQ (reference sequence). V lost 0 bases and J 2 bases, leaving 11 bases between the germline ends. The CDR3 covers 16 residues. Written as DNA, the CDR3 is TGTGCCAGCAGCTTAGCCGGCGCAGGAACTGGAAACACCATATATTTT. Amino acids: CASSLAGAGTGNTIYF.

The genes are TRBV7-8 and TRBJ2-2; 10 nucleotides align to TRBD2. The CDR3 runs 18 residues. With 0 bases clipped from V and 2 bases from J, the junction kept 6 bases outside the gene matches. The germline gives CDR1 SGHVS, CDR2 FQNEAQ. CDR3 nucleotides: TGTGCCAGCAGCTTAGCGCAAAGCGGGAGGGCCAACACCGGGGAGCTGTTTTTT. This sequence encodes CASSLAQSGRANTGELFF.

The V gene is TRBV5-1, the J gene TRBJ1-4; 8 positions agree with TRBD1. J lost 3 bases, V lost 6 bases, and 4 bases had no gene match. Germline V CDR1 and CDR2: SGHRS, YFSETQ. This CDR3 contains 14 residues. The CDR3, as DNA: TGCGCCAGCAACAGGGGGGGAGCTAATGAAAAACTGTTTTTT. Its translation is CASNRGGANEKLFF.

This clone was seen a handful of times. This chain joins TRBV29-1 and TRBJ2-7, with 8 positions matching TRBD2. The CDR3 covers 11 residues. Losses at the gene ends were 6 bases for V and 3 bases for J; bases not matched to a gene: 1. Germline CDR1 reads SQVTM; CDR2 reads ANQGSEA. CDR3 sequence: CSVGLGYEQYF. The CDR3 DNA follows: TGCAGCGTGGGACTAGGCTACGAGCAGTACTTC.

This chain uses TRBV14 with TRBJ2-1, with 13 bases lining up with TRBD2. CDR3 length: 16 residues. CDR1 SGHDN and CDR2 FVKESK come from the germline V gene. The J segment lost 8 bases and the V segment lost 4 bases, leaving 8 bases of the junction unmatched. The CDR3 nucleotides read TGTGCCAGCAGCCCTGGGACTAGCGGGATGACGGATGAGCAGTTCTTC. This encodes CASSPGTSGMTDEQFF.

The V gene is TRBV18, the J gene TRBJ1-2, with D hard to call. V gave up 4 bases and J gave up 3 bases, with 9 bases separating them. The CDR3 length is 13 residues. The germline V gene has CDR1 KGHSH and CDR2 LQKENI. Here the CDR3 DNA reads TGTGCCAGCTCACTAGCCGGGGACTATGGCTACACCTTC. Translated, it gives CASSLAGDYGYTF. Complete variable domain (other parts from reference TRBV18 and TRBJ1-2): NAGVMQNPRHLVRRRGQEARLRCSPMKGHSHVYWYRQLPEEGLKFMVYLQKENIIDESGMPKERFSAEFPKEGPSILRIQQVVRGDSAAYFCASSLAGDYGYTFGSGTRLTVV.

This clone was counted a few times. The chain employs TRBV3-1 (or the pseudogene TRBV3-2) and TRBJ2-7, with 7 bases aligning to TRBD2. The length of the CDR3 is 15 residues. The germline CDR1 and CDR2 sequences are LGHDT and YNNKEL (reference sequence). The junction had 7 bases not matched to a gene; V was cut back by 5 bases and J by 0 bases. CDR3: CASSIGLGSSYEQYF. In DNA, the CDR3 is TGTGCCAGCAGCATAGGACTAGGGAGCTCCTACGAGCAGTACTTC.

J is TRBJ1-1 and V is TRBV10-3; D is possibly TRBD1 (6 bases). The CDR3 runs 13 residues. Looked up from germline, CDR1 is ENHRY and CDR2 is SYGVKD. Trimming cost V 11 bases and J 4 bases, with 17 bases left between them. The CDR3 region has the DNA TGTGCCGCCGCCGGGACAAGCATCACTGAAGCTTTCTTT. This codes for CAAAGTSITEAFF.

CDR3 in DNA: TGCGCCAGCAGCTTGAACAGCTCCCCCTACAATGAGCAGTTCTTC. This sequence encodes CASSLNSSPYNEQFF. V is TRBV5-1 and J is TRBJ2-1; D is unresolved. Trimming shortened V by 1 base and J by 2 bases, and 10 bases separated the two germline ends. This CDR3 region has 15 residues. CDR1 and CDR2 (germline): SGHRS, YFSETQ.

CDR3 sequence: CASSPGVLYEQYF. Written as DNA, the CDR3 is TGTGCCAGCAGCCCCGGTGTACTCTACGAGCAGTACTTC. The V gene is TRBV3-1 (or the pseudogene TRBV3-2), the J gene TRBJ2-7; D gene uncertain. CDR3 length: 13 amino acids. Trimming took off 4 bases at V and 3 bases at J, with 10 bases between the two ends. Germline-derived CDR1 and CDR2 are LGHDT and YNNKEL (reference sequence).